This section outlines one T cell receptor beta chain sequence together with its context. The antigen is not known. At the DNA level, this CDR3 is encoded by other sequences in the same sample as well. Generated by immunoSEQ multiplex PCR, the TCRdb table keeps only in-frame clones and is missing some. The sample shows approximately 1,000,000 clones, 77% of them seen only once. The data were taken from a study of shared clonotypes between healthy human individuals. V trimming: 4 bases; J trimming: 0 bases; junction bases outside the gene matches: 2. The V gene's germline CDR1 is SNHLY and CDR2 FYNNEI. CDR3 length: 15 amino acids. General study results and limits: Rarefaction indicated that sorted-subset sequencing remained incomplete although depth was large.

The sequence was obtained from a man between 18 and 35 years old in good health. Some clones in this sample may be carry-over from other donors' samples. The material sequenced was memory CD4+ T cells from PBMCs. Subset described: CD45RA-negative fraction. The chain uses TRBV2 and TRBJ2-4; TRBD2 matches 8 bases. CDR3 DNA: TGTGCCAGCAGTGTAGCGGGACTAGCCAAAAACATTCAGTACTTC. This translates into CASSVAGLAKNIQYF.